This entry lists 13 T cell receptor beta chains sequenced from one sample in a study of blood T cell repertoires in COVID-19 (TCRdb year 2020). The method behind the library was the immunoSEQ multiplex PCR assay. Held by TCRdb, this immuneACCESS table contains in-frame sequences only and omits some clones. Under half of the omission traces to an unresolved V gene where checked; the cause of the rest is unknown. The sample includes over 200,000 clones, with 85% observed a single time. Roughly a sixth of the sample lies in the top ten. Input material: PBMCs or T cells enriched from blood (not recorded which). Receptor source: a man aged 35 to 55 who had recovered from COVID-19.

The V gene is TRBV28, the J gene TRBJ2-1, with 11 bases lining up with TRBD2. The CDR3 runs 14 residues. V gave up 6 bases and J gave up 4 bases; unmatched junction bases: 2. CDR1 MDHEN and CDR2 SYDVKM come from the germline V gene. The CDR3 DNA sequence: TGTGCCAGCAGGACTAGCGGGGTTTACAATGAGCAGTTCTTC. Amino acid sequence: CASRTSGVYNEQFF.

This chain connects TRBV13 to TRBJ2-7, with 10 bases lining up with TRBD2. Germline-derived CDR1 and CDR2 are PRHDT and FYEKMQ (reference sequence). This CDR3 spans 14 amino acids. With V trimmed by 5 bases and J by 5 bases, 6 bases remained unmatched. CDR3 residues: CASSQGLAGDEQYF. The CDR3 region has the DNA TGTGCCAGCAGCCAGGGCCTAGCGGGAGACGAGCAGTACTTC.

J is TRBJ1-5 and V is TRBV19, with D tentatively TRBD1 (6 bases). The germline gives CDR1 LNHDA, CDR2 SQIVND (reference sequence). Trimming stripped 10 bases from V and 7 bases from J, with 23 bases between. The CDR3 length is 15 residues. CDR3 amino acids: CATSITQGEGQPQHF. The CDR3 coding sequence is TGTGCCACCAGTATAACACAGGGCGAAGGACAGCCCCAGCATTTT.

This clone came up once. This sequence joins TRBV5-6 and TRBJ2-7; D is perhaps TRBD1 (5 bases). V lost 0 bases and J lost 6, with 7 bases in between. Germline loops: CDR1 SGHDT, CDR2 YYEEEE. The CDR3 spans 12 residues. The CDR3 spells CASSLGGSEQYF. For the CDR3, the DNA is TGTGCCAGCAGCTTGGGGGGCAGCGAGCAGTACTTC.

The chain is built from TRBV7-3 and TRBJ2-2; D might be TRBD1 (6 bases). Between the trimmed V and J ends, which lost 5 bases and 7 bases, there was a span of 11 bases. Germline assignment: CDR1 SGHTA and CDR2 FQGTGA. This CDR3 contains 13 residues. The DNA of the CDR3 is TGTGCCAGCAGCCAAGGACAGATCGGGGAGCTGTTTTTT. Protein product: CASSQGQIGELFF. The full variable domain, its missing parts supplied by reference TRBV7-3 and TRBJ2-2, is GAGVSQTPSNKVTEKGKYVELRCDPISGHTALYWYRQSLGQGPEFLIYFQGTGAADDSGLPNDRFFAVRPEGSVSTLKIQRTERGDSAVYLCASSQGQIGELFFGEGSRLTVL.

This chain links TRBV18 with TRBJ1-6; weak D call: TRBD1 (6 bases). The CDR3 has 15 amino acids. V was clipped by 3 bases and J by 9 bases, with 15 bases between them. Per germline, CDR1 KGHSH and CDR2 LQKENI. CDR3 sequence: CASSPNRDWGSPLHF. The DNA for the CDR3 is TGTGCCAGCTCACCCAACAGGGATTGGGGTTCACCCCTCCACTTT. Using reference TRBV18 and TRBJ1-6 for the parts outside the CDR3, the full variable domain is NAGVMQNPRHLVRRRGQEARLRCSPMKGHSHVYWYRQLPEEGLKFMVYLQKENIIDESGMPKERFSAEFPKEGPSILRIQQVVRGDSAAYFCASSPNRDWGSPLHFGNGTRLTVT.

A few counts support this clone. The chain carries TRBV30 and TRBJ1-6; D perhaps matches TRBD1 (6 bases). The CDR3 extends over 13 amino acids. V was shortened by 1 base and J by 7 bases, with 8 bases between the two germline ends. CDR1 and CDR2 from the germline V gene are GTSNPN and SVGIG (reference sequence). This chain's CDR3 is CAWSGTGNSPLHF. For the CDR3, the DNA is TGTGCCTGGAGTGGCACAGGGAATTCACCCCTCCACTTT.

This clone was counted only a few times. The DNA for the CDR3 is TGTGCCAGCAGCCGGCTAGCGACATCCTACAATGAGCAGTTCTTC. Residues: CASSRLATSYNEQFF. V and J are TRBV4-2 and TRBJ2-1; a possible D gene is TRBD2 (6 bases). V was pared by 4 bases and J by 1 base, with 11 bases between. Germline V gene sequence: CDR1 LGHNA, CDR2 YNFKEQ. There are 15 residues in the CDR3.

Remarks on this clone: The DNA is omitted, as the CDR3 cannot be located on it reliably, and the CDR3 follows TCRdb's listing. This chain links TRBV6-5 with TRBJ2-2; the D segment call TRBD1 is taken from the table without a DNA check. Including both end residues, the CDR3 is 16 amino acids long. Looked up from germline, CDR1 is MNHEY and CDR2 is SVGAGI. The chain's CDR3 is CASSSSGQFNTGELFF.

Ten or more counts support this clone. The chain carries TRBV24-1 and TRBJ1-5, with D tentatively TRBD1 (6 bases). The CDR3 has 17 amino acids. Germline V gene lookup returns CDR1 KGHDR and CDR2 SFDVKD. Trimming took off 5 bases at V and 0 bases at J, with 16 bases between the two ends. CDR3 residues: CATSGHPDRDSNQPQHF. The CDR3 bases are TGTGCCACCAGTGGTCACCCGGACAGAGATAGCAATCAGCCCCAGCATTTT.

This clone showed up just a few times. This chain uses TRBV27 with TRBJ2-7; 8 bases match TRBD1. The CDR3 sequence is 14 residues long. Trimming took 2 bases from V and 5 from J; bases not matched to a gene: 5. CDR1 and CDR2 from the germline V gene are MNHEY and SMNVEV (reference sequence). In nucleotides, the CDR3 is TGTGCCAGCAGTTTAGGGGACAGGCCTCACGAGCAGTACTTC. Protein sequence: CASSLGDRPHEQYF.

V is TRBV7-2 and J is TRBJ2-3, with 7 positions matching TRBD2. With V trimmed by 4 bases and J by 10 bases, 8 bases remained unmatched. CDR3 size: 13 residues. Germline V lookup: CDR1 SGHTA, CDR2 FQGNSA. The CDR3 reads CASSSPPAGAQYF. The CDR3 DNA reads TGTGCCAGCAGCTCTCCCCCCGCGGGAGCGCAGTATTTT. The full variable domain, completed using reference TRBV7-2 and TRBJ2-3, is GAGVSQSPSNKVTEKGKDVELRCDPISGHTALYWYRQSLGQGLEFLIYFQGNSAPDKSGLPSDRFSAERTGGSVSTLTIQRTQQEDSAVYLCASSSPPAGAQYFGPGTRLTVL.

V is TRBV7-8 and J is TRBJ2-7; the D is unclear. The CDR3 covers 12 residues. Germline V lookup: CDR1 SGHVS, CDR2 FQNEAQ. V was cut by 4 bases and J by 2 bases, with 6 bases left in between. CDR3 in amino acids: CASSSGPYEQYF. As DNA, the CDR3 is TGTGCCAGCAGCTCAGGCCCCTACGAGCAGTACTTC.